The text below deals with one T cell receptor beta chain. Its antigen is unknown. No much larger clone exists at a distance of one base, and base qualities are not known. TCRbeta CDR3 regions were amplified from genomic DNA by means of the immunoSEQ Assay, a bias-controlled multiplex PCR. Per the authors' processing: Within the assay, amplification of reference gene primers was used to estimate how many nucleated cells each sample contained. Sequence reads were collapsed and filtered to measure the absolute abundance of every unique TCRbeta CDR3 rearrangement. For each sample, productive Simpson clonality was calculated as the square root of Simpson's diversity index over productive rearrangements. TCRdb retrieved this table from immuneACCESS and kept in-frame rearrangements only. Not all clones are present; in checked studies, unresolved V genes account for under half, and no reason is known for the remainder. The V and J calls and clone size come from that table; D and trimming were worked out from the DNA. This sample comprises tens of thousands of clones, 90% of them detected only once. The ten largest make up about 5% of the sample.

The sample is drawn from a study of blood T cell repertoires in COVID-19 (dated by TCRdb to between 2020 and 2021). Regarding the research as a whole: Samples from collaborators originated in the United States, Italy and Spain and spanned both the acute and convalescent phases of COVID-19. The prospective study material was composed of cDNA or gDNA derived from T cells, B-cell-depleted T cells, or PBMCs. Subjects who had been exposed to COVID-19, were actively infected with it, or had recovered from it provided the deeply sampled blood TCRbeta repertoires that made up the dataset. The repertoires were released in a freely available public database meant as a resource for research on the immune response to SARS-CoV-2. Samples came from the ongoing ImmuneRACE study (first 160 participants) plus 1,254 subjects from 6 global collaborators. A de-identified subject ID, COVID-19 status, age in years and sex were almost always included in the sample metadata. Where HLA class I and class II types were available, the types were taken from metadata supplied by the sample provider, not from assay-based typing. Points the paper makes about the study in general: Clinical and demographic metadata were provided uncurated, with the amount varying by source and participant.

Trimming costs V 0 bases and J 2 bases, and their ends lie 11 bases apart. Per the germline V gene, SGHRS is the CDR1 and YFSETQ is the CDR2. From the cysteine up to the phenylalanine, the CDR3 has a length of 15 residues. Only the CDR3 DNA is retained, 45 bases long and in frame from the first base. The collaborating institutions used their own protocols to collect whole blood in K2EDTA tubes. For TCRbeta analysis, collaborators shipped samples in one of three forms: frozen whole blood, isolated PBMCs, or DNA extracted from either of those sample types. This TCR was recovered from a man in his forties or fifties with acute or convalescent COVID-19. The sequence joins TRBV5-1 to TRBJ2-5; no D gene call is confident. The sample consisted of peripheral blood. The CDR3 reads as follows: CASSLGPGAQETQYF. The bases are TGCGCCAGCAGCTTGGGTCCTGGAGCTCAAGAGACCCAGTACTTC.